The 22 T cell receptor beta chains reported below all come from one sample, sequenced in a study of cytomegalovirus exposure and HLA in healthy donors. Here immunoSEQ multiplex PCR was the method, and the copy in TCRdb shows in-frame clones only, minus some. The sample gives about 130,000 clones, around nine tenths of which show up once; less than 1.5% is in the top ten. Sequenced material: PBMCs. The source is a man aged 30 to 39 in good health and CMV-seronegative.

The rearrangement joins TRBV2 to TRBJ1-5; 11 bases agree with TRBD1. The junction had 5 bases not matched to a gene; V was cut back by 4 bases and J by 0 bases. The CDR3 is 17 residues long. CDR1 and CDR2 (germline): SNHLY, FYNNEI. CDR3 residues: CASSGTGGRYSNQPQHF. For the CDR3, the DNA is TGTGCCAGCAGTGGGACAGGGGGCCGATATAGCAATCAGCCCCAGCATTTT.

The chain links TRBV13 to TRBJ2-3; TRBD2 might be the D (7 bases). CDR1 is PRHDT, CDR2 FYEKMQ, per germline (reference sequence). Trimming left V 6 bases short and J 4 bases short, with 20 bases between. The CDR3 totals 16 residues. CDR3: CASSGTGGTLADTQYF. CDR3 nucleotides: TGTGCCAGCAGTGGTACCGGGGGGACACTGGCAGATACGCAGTATTTT.

The CDR3 DNA reads as TGTGCCAGCAGCCCAGAAGGGGACGAGCAGTACTTC. This codes for CASSPEGDEQYF. The chain couples TRBV7-9 to TRBJ2-7, with a weak D call TRBD1 (5 bases). CDR3 length equals 12 residues. With 5 bases removed from V and 5 bases from J, the gap between germline ends came to 10 bases. Germline CDR1 and CDR2: SEHNR and FQNEAQ (reference sequence). The full variable domain, in which reference TRBV7-9 and TRBJ2-7 provide the parts outside the CDR3, is DTGVSQNPRHKITKRGQNVTFRCDPISEHNRLYWYRQTLGQGPEFLTYFQNEAQLEKSRLLSDRFSAERPKGSFSTLEIQRTEQGDSAMYLCASSPEGDEQYFGPGTRLTVT.

The chain carries TRBV13 and TRBJ2-1; TRBD2 might be the D (6 bases). Trimming pared 5 bases from V and 9 bases from J, leaving 17 bases between. Per germline, CDR1 PRHDT and CDR2 FYEKMQ (reference sequence). The CDR3 covers 14 residues. CDR3 in amino acids: CASSHESSVAEQFF. CDR3 bases: TGTGCCAGCAGCCACGAATCTAGCGTGGCTGAGCAGTTCTTC.

This sequence joins TRBV7-8 and TRBJ2-7; 11 bases map to TRBD1. From germline, CDR1 is SGHVS and CDR2 FQNEAQ. J was trimmed by 3 bases and V by 7 bases; bases with no gene match: 5. CDR3 size: 14 residues. The CDR3 sequence: CASKTGTGGYEQYF. DNA of the CDR3: TGTGCCAGCAAGACCGGGACAGGGGGCTACGAGCAGTACTTC.

This rearrangement joins TRBV7-9 to TRBJ1-4, with 7 bases identical to TRBD1. V was pared by 8 bases and J by 5 bases, with 11 bases of the junction left unmatched. The CDR3 runs to 15 residues. In germline, CDR1 is SEHNR, CDR2 FQNEAQ (reference sequence). The CDR3 is CASPAPGQKNEKLFF. The CDR3 region has the DNA TGTGCCAGCCCAGCCCCGGGACAGAAAAATGAAAAACTGTTTTTT.

The chain recombines TRBV5-1 with TRBJ2-6; D is unclear. This CDR3 is built from 17 residues. In germline, CDR1 is SGHRS, CDR2 YFSETQ. The V and J ends lost 2 bases and 2 bases respectively, with 14 bases between them. The CDR3 DNA sequence: TGCGCCAGCAGCTTAGTTCACACCACCGCTGGGGCCAACGTCCTGACTTTC. Translation: CASSLVHTTAGANVLTF.

V is TRBV10-3 and J is TRBJ1-2; TRBD1 aligns across 10 bases. V shed 3 bases, J shed 4 bases, and the junction held 5 bases outside the gene matches. The CDR3 runs to 15 residues. Germline V CDR1 and CDR2: ENHRY, SYGVKD. The CDR3 region has the DNA TGTGCCATCAGTGAATTGACAGGGGGCAGCTATGGCTACACCTTC. Protein sequence: CAISELTGGSYGYTF.

In this sample, this clone turned up once. The rearrangement joins TRBV6-5 to TRBJ2-5; no definite D call. Germline loops: CDR1 MNHEY, CDR2 SVGAGI. Trimming cost V 1 base and J 5 bases, with 8 bases left between them. CDR3 length equals 13 residues. In nucleotides, the CDR3 is TGTGCCAGCAGTTACTTCGGTATGGAGACCCAGTACTTC. Amino acids: CASSYFGMETQYF.

The J gene is TRBJ1-1, the V gene TRBV11-2, with 12 bases that match TRBD1. The CDR3 runs to 15 residues. Trimming cost V 5 bases and J 6 bases; bases outside gene matches: 7. Looked up from germline, CDR1 is SGHAT and CDR2 is FQNNGV. CDR3 sequence reads: CASSHGTGGISEAFF. The CDR3, as DNA: TGTGCCAGCAGCCACGGGACAGGGGGCATATCTGAAGCTTTCTTT.

The sample holds one count of this clone. V gene TRBV5-1 combines with J gene TRBJ1-1; 7 bases map to TRBD1. V shed 4 bases and J 0 bases; nucleotides not matched to a gene: 15. This CDR3 has 18 residues. Germline CDR1 SGHRS, CDR2 YFSETQ. The CDR3 region is CASSVKTQGQPMNTEAFF. Here the CDR3 DNA reads TGCGCCAGCAGCGTAAAAACCCAGGGACAGCCCATGAACACTGAAGCTTTCTTT.

The chain uses TRBV10-1 and TRBJ1-2; D perhaps matches TRBD1 (5 bases). Trimming left V 6 bases short and J 4 bases short, with 15 bases between. CDR3 size: 14 residues. Germline V gene lookup returns CDR1 WNHNN and CDR2 SYGVQD (reference sequence). CDR3 protein: CASRGRGRVYGYTF. CDR3 nucleotides: TGCGCCAGCAGGGGGCGGGGAAGGGTCTATGGCTACACCTTC.

The chain joins TRBV9 to TRBJ2-3; 7 bases fit TRBD1. V shed 0 bases, J shed 2 bases, and the junction held 3 bases outside the gene matches. The CDR3 contains 15 residues. CDR1 and CDR2 from the germline V gene are SGDLS and YYNGEE. CDR3 in amino acids: CASSVGQGVTDTQYF. The CDR3, as DNA: TGTGCCAGCAGCGTAGGGCAGGGGGTCACAGATACGCAGTATTTT.

This clone was seen once. The CDR3 region has the DNA TGTGCCAGTAGTATAGTCCCAGAGAACACTGAAGCTTTCTTT. Translating gives CASSIVPENTEAFF. This sequence joins TRBV19 and TRBJ1-1, with unresolved D. Germline CDR1 is LNHDA and CDR2 is SQIVND (reference sequence). This CDR3 has 14 residues. V lost 1 base, J lost 1 base, and 7 bases lay in between.

In its sample, this clone was seen once. Here the CDR3 DNA reads TGTGCCAGCAGCTTAGGACTTGGTGAGAACTACGAGCAGTACTTC. Translating gives CASSLGLGENYEQYF. V gene TRBV7-9 combines with J gene TRBJ2-7; D unresolved. Germline V gene sequence: CDR1 SEHNR, CDR2 FQNEAQ (reference sequence). Deletions cut 1 base from V and 3 bases from J, with 13 bases between. CDR3 length equals 15 residues.

The J gene is TRBJ2-2, the V gene TRBV7-9; the match to TRBD1 covers 8 bases. This CDR3 is built from 16 residues. V lost 3 bases, J lost 5 bases, and 8 bases stayed unmatched. Germline lookup yields CDR1 SEHNR and CDR2 FQNEAQ (reference sequence). The CDR3 DNA sequence: TGTGCCAGCAGCTTTCCAGGACAGGGAGGAACCGGGGAGCTGTTTTTT. Amino acids: CASSFPGQGGTGELFF.

V and J are TRBV18 and TRBJ2-7; D is uncertain. The CDR3 totals 13 residues. V was shortened by 3 bases and J by 6 bases, with 12 bases between the two germline ends. The germline gives CDR1 KGHSH, CDR2 LQKENI. The CDR3 DNA reads TGTGCCAGCTCACCGATACTTGAAAGCGAGCAGTACTTC. Protein sequence: CASSPILESEQYF.

The chain recombines TRBV19 with TRBJ1-1; TRBD1 aligns across 7 bases. V lost 11 bases, J lost 1 base, and 4 bases stayed unmatched. Germline values: CDR1 LNHDA, CDR2 SQIVND (reference sequence). There are 12 residues in the CDR3. The CDR3 reads CAARQGNTEAFF. DNA for the CDR3: TGTGCCGCCAGACAGGGGAACACTGAAGCTTTCTTT.

The chain carries TRBV29-1 and TRBJ2-1; 8 bases fit TRBD1. Trimming removed 6 bases from V and 4 bases from J; junction bases left unmatched: 11. The CDR3 consists of 15 residues. Germline CDR1 SQVTM, CDR2 ANQGSEA. CDR3 region: CSVMDRATSYNEQFF. The CDR3, as DNA: TGCAGCGTCATGGACAGGGCAACTTCGTACAATGAGCAGTTCTTC.

The chain combines TRBV2 with TRBJ2-1; D not resolved. Germline loops: CDR1 SNHLY, CDR2 FYNNEI. V dropped 7 bases and J dropped 2 bases, with 9 bases sitting between them. The CDR3 length is 13 residues. CDR3 in amino acids: CASKAVAYNEQFF. The CDR3 DNA reads as TGTGCCAGCAAGGCGGTTGCCTACAATGAGCAGTTCTTC.

J is TRBJ2-5 and V is TRBV5-4; D is undetermined. V shed 0 bases and J shed 1 base, with 16 bases lying between them. Germline V gene data show CDR1 as SGHNT and CDR2 as YYREEE (reference sequence). This CDR3 region has 17 residues. DNA of the CDR3: TGTGCCAGCAGCTTGGAGGCTAGAGCACCCACCCAAGAGACCCAGTACTTC. It codes for CASSLEARAPTQETQYF. Complete variable domain (other parts from reference TRBV5-4 and TRBJ2-5): ETGVTQSPTHLIKTRGQQVTLRCSSQSGHNTVSWYQQALGQGPQFIFQYYREEENGRGNFPPRFSGLQFPNYSSELNVNALELDDSALYLCASSLEARAPTQETQYFGPGTRLLVL.

The chain recombines TRBV5-1 with TRBJ1-6; 7 bases agree with TRBD1. The germline V gene has CDR1 SGHRS and CDR2 YFSETQ. After removal of 1 base from V and 8 bases from J, the junction contained 9 bases not matched to a gene. This CDR3 comprises 16 residues. CDR3 amino acids: CASSLIEQGPDSPLHF. The CDR3 DNA reads as TGCGCCAGCAGCTTGATCGAACAGGGGCCGGATTCACCCCTCCACTTT.